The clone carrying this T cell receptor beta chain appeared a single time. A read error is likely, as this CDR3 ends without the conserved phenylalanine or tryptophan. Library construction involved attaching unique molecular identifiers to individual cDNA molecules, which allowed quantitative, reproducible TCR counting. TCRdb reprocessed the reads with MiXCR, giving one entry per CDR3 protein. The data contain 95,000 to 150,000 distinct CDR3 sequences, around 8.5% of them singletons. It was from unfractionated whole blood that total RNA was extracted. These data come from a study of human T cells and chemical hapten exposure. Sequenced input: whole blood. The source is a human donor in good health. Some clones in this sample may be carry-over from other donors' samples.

CDR3 residues: CASSLTGGSNQPQHL. The CDR3 DNA sequence: TGCGCCAGCAGCTTGACAGGGGGCAGCAATCAGCCCCAGCATTTA. The V call is TRBV5-1, the J call TRBJ1-5; 9 bases line up with TRBD1. The CDR3 is made up of 15 amino acids. With 1 base clipped from V and 1 base from J, the junction kept 0 bases outside the gene matches. Germline assignment: CDR1 SGHRS and CDR2 YFSETQ.